A single sample is the source of the 5 T cell receptor beta chains below, sequenced in a study of cytomegalovirus exposure and HLA in healthy donors. PCR was performed using 60 Vbeta and 13 Jbeta primers. The assay was immunoSEQ multiplex PCR, and TCRdb's table has in-frame clones only and misses some. The data hold 160,000 or so clones, with roughly four fifths observed a single time. Input material: PBMCs. Receptor source: a woman in her thirties or forties in good health and CMV-seronegative.

The rearrangement links TRBV18 to TRBJ1-1; D is possibly TRBD1 (5 bases). V lost 3 bases and J lost 1, with 12 bases in between. From germline, CDR1 is KGHSH and CDR2 LQKENI. The CDR3 has 15 residues. DNA for the CDR3: TGTGCCAGCTCACCGCCCGGACACCGGAACACTGAAGCTTTCTTT. Amino acids: CASSPPGHRNTEAFF. Full variable domain (rest looked up from reference TRBV18 and TRBJ1-1): NAGVMQNPRHLVRRRGQEARLRCSPMKGHSHVYWYRQLPEEGLKFMVYLQKENIIDESGMPKERFSAEFPKEGPSILRIQQVVRGDSAAYFCASSPPGHRNTEAFFGQGTRLTVV.

V is TRBV6-1 and J is TRBJ2-3; 8 nucleotides line up with TRBD2. Germline CDR1 and CDR2: MNHNS and SASEGT. Germline trimming cut 6 bases from V and 0 bases from J; bases unmatched to any gene: 5. This CDR3 spans 15 amino acids. CDR3 coding DNA: TGTGCCAGCAGGCAAGTAGCGGGGAGCACAGATACGCAGTATTTT. Its protein is CASRQVAGSTDTQYF.

Comment on this clone: Additional DNA sequences in this sample encode the identical CDR3. The chain uses TRBV5-1 and TRBJ1-6; D not certain. The CDR3 loop spans 14 amino acids. The germline gives CDR1 SGHRS, CDR2 YFSETQ. V was trimmed by 1 base and J by 7 bases, leaving 9 bases between them. CDR3 sequence: CASSLSGGNSPLHF. CDR3 sequence (DNA): TGCGCCAGCAGCTTGTCCGGCGGGAATTCACCCCTCCACTTT.

The chain couples TRBV19 to TRBJ1-5, with TRBD1 as a possible D gene (6 bases). CDR3 length: 14 amino acids. Between the trimmed V and J ends, which lost 3 bases and 2 bases, there was a span of 8 bases. CDR1 and CDR2 (germline): LNHDA, SQIVND (reference sequence). Written as DNA, the CDR3 is TGTGCCAGTAGTATCCGACAGGGCAATCAGCCCCAGCATTTT. Translated: CASSIRQGNQPQHF.

The chain employs TRBV7-7 and TRBJ1-5, with 11 bases aligning to TRBD1. The CDR3 runs 18 residues. V lost 4 bases, J lost 2 bases, and 10 bases stayed unmatched. The V gene's germline CDR1 is SSHAT and CDR2 FNYEAQ (reference sequence). CDR3 sequence: CASSYGTGGSTGNQPQHF. In nucleotides, the CDR3 is TGTGCCAGCAGCTACGGGACAGGGGGTTCTACAGGCAATCAGCCCCAGCATTTT.